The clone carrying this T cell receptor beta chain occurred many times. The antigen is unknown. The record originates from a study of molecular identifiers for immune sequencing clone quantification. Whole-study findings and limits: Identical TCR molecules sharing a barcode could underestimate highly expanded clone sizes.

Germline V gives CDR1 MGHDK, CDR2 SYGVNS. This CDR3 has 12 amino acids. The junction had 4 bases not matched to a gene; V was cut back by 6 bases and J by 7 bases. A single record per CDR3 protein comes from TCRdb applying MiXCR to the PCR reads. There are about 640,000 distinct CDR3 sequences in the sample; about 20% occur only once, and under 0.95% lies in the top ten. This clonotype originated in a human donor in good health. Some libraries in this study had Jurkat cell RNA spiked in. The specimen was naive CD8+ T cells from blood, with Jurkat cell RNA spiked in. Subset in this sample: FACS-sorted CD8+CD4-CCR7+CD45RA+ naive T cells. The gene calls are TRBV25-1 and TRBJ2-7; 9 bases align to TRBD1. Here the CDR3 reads CASRDRGEEQYF. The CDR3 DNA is TGTGCCAGCAGGGACAGGGGTGAAGAGCAGTACTTC.